A selection of T cell receptor beta chains follows, all from one sample in a study of blood T cell repertoires in COVID-19. Clones were read by immunoSEQ multiplex PCR, and TCRdb kept only the in-frame ones, dropping some. The data hold 110,000 or so clones, with around four fifths observed a single time. Sequenced material: peripheral blood. These receptors came from a woman in her sixties with acute or convalescent COVID-19. The CDR3 runs from the conserved cysteine through the conserved F or W. Each record gives: J gene, V gene, D gene, clone size, CDR3 DNA, CDR3 protein. D genes are given only for firm matches. Rows may omit the clone size; those that give it use once, few, many or a size class.

j_gene: TRBJ1-2; v_gene: TRBV5-1; d_gene: .; abundance: .; CDR3nt: TGCGCCAGCAGCTTGGTCGGTCCAGGGGACGGCTACACCTTC; CDR3aa: CASSLVGPGDGYTF
j_gene: TRBJ2-3; v_gene: TRBV7-7; d_gene: .; abundance: .; CDR3nt: TGTGCTAGCAGCTTAGGGCCGACTAGCACAGATACGCAGTATTTT; CDR3aa: CASSLGPTSTDTQYF
j_gene: TRBJ1-5; v_gene: TRBV28; d_gene: TRBD1; abundance: .; CDR3nt: TGTGCCAGCCGGGGACAGTCAGATCAGCCCCAGCATTTT; CDR3aa: CASRGQSDQPQHF
j_gene: TRBJ1-5; v_gene: TRBV6-1; d_gene: .; abundance: medium-sized; CDR3nt: TGTGCCAGCAGTGATCCGGGCAATCAGCCCCAGCATTTT; CDR3aa: CASSDPGNQPQHF
j_gene: TRBJ1-1; v_gene: TRBV12-3/TRBV12-4; d_gene: .; abundance: .; CDR3nt: TGTGCCAGCAGTTTAACAGCCTCTGAAGCTTTCTTT; CDR3aa: CASSLTASEAFF
j_gene: TRBJ2-1; v_gene: TRBV30; d_gene: TRBD1; abundance: .; CDR3nt: TGTGCCTGGAGTGGAGCGGGACAGGGTAGGGATGAGCAGTTCTTC; CDR3aa: CAWSGAGQGRDEQFF
j_gene: TRBJ1-5; v_gene: TRBV6-5; d_gene: TRBD1; abundance: .; CDR3nt: TGTGCCACCGTCCTGACAGGGGGAAATCAGCCCCAGCATTTT; CDR3aa: CATVLTGGNQPQHF
j_gene: TRBJ2-7; v_gene: TRBV18; d_gene: TRBD1; abundance: .; CDR3nt: TGTGCCAGCTCAGACAGGGAACGGGCCTACGAGCAGTACTTC; CDR3aa: CASSDRERAYEQYF
j_gene: TRBJ2-7; v_gene: TRBV28; d_gene: TRBD2; abundance: .; CDR3nt: TGTGCCAGCTCCCGACTAGCGGGGGGACCCTACGAGCAGTACTTC; CDR3aa: CASSRLAGGPYEQYF
j_gene: TRBJ2-1; v_gene: TRBV11-2; d_gene: TRBD2; abundance: .; CDR3nt: TGTGCCAGCAGCTTACTAGCGGGACATGATATCAATGAGCAGTTCTTC; CDR3aa: CASSLLAGHDINEQFF
j_gene: TRBJ1-2; v_gene: TRBV28; d_gene: TRBD1; abundance: few; CDR3nt: TGTGCCAGCAGGTTCTTGGGGACAGACTATGGCTACACCTTC; CDR3aa: CASRFLGTDYGYTF
j_gene: TRBJ1-5; v_gene: TRBV28; d_gene: .; abundance: .; CDR3nt: TGTGCCAGCAGTTTAGGTAGCGGATTGGGCGTGAGCAATCAGCCCCAGCATTTT; CDR3aa: CASSLGSGLGVSNQPQHF
j_gene: TRBJ2-3; v_gene: TRBV5-1; d_gene: .; abundance: .; CDR3nt: TGCGCCAGCAGCTTGGGCAGGGCCGGCACAGATACGCAGTATTTT; CDR3aa: CASSLGRAGTDTQYF
j_gene: TRBJ2-3; v_gene: TRBV9; d_gene: .; abundance: medium-sized; CDR3nt: TGTGCCAGCAGCGTACTGAGCACAGATACGCAGTATTTT; CDR3aa: CASSVLSTDTQYF
j_gene: TRBJ1-5; v_gene: TRBV30; d_gene: .; abundance: .; CDR3nt: TGTGCCTGGAGTGTACAGGGCAGGAATCAGCCCCAGCATTTT; CDR3aa: CAWSVQGRNQPQHF
j_gene: TRBJ1-6; v_gene: TRBV5-6; d_gene: .; abundance: few; CDR3nt: TGTGCCAGCAGCTTTCGGGAGGGGACACGCTTAGATTCACCCCTCCACTTT; CDR3aa: CASSFREGTRLDSPLHF
j_gene: TRBJ1-2; v_gene: TRBV6-5; d_gene: .; abundance: few; CDR3nt: TGTGCCAGCAGAGCTGTAGGACAGAACTATGGCTACACCTTC; CDR3aa: CASRAVGQNYGYTF
j_gene: TRBJ2-7; v_gene: TRBV5-1; d_gene: .; abundance: few; CDR3nt: TGCGCCAGCAGCCCACAGGGAGGGGCCTACGAGCAGTACTTC; CDR3aa: CASSPQGGAYEQYF
j_gene: TRBJ1-5; v_gene: TRBV7-2; d_gene: .; abundance: .; CDR3nt: TGTGCCAGCAGCGAAGGGGGTAGACAGCCCCAGCATTTT; CDR3aa: CASSEGGRQPQHF
j_gene: TRBJ1-6; v_gene: TRBV7-9; d_gene: .; abundance: .; CDR3nt: TGTGCCAGCAGCTTAGGGCAGGGAGGATCACCCCTCCACTTT; CDR3aa: CASSLGQGGSPLHF
j_gene: TRBJ1-2; v_gene: TRBV7-9; d_gene: .; abundance: .; CDR3nt: TGTGCCAGCAGCTTTCTCGGCATCCCCGACTTTAACTATGGCTACACCTTC; CDR3aa: CASSFLGIPDFNYGYTF
j_gene: TRBJ1-2; v_gene: TRBV9; d_gene: .; abundance: few; CDR3nt: TGTGCCAGCAGCGTATCATCCAGTTCCAACTATGGCTACACCTTC; CDR3aa: CASSVSSSSNYGYTF
j_gene: TRBJ1-1; v_gene: TRBV7-9; d_gene: .; abundance: .; CDR3nt: TGTGCCAGCAGTTTAACCACAGGGAATACTGAAGCTTTCTTT; CDR3aa: CASSLTTGNTEAFF
j_gene: TRBJ1-2; v_gene: TRBV18; d_gene: TRBD1; abundance: .; CDR3nt: TGTGCCAGCTCACCAGACAGGGATTATGGCTACACCTTC; CDR3aa: CASSPDRDYGYTF
j_gene: TRBJ1-5; v_gene: TRBV29-1; d_gene: .; abundance: .; CDR3nt: TGCAGCGTTGAGGTCAGGAGGAATCAGCCCCAGCATTTT; CDR3aa: CSVEVRRNQPQHF
j_gene: TRBJ2-7; v_gene: TRBV18; d_gene: TRBD2; abundance: .; CDR3nt: TGTGCCAGCTCACCATACCCCGGGACTAGCGGCGACGAGCAGTACTTC; CDR3aa: CASSPYPGTSGDEQYF
j_gene: TRBJ2-7; v_gene: TRBV18; d_gene: .; abundance: .; CDR3nt: TGTGCCAGCTCGGCTTCCTACGAGCAGTACTTC; CDR3aa: CASSASYEQYF
j_gene: TRBJ1-5; v_gene: TRBV4-1; d_gene: .; abundance: .; CDR3nt: TGCGCCAGCAGGGATTCGGGGAATCAGCCCCAGCATTTT; CDR3aa: CASRDSGNQPQHF
j_gene: TRBJ2-1; v_gene: TRBV6-5; d_gene: TRBD2; abundance: .; CDR3nt: TGTGCCAGCAGTTACGAGGTTAGCGGGTACAATGAGCAGTTCTTC; CDR3aa: CASSYEVSGYNEQFF
j_gene: TRBJ1-1; v_gene: TRBV28; d_gene: TRBD1; abundance: .; CDR3nt: TGTGCCAGCAGTCCCCCCCCGGGACAGGGGCGCAGGGAAGCTTTCTTT; CDR3aa: CASSPPPGQGRREAFF
j_gene: TRBJ1-4; v_gene: TRBV4-1; d_gene: .; abundance: .; CDR3nt: TGCGCCAGCAGGATCCAGGGTACTAATGAAAAACTGTTTTTT; CDR3aa: CASRIQGTNEKLFF
j_gene: TRBJ2-1; v_gene: TRBV2; d_gene: TRBD2; abundance: .; CDR3nt: TGTGCCAGCAGCGCCCCGACTAGCAGATACAATGAGCAGTTCTTC; CDR3aa: CASSAPTSRYNEQFF
j_gene: TRBJ1-5; v_gene: TRBV6-5; d_gene: TRBD1; abundance: .; CDR3nt: TGTGCCAGCGGAGACAGGGGGCCCCATCAGCCCCAGCATTTT; CDR3aa: CASGDRGPHQPQHF